The rows below give T cell receptor beta chains drawn from one sample of a study of T cell responses to AZD1222 COVID-19 vaccine. Repertoires were generated with immunoSEQ multiplex PCR, while TCRdb's copy carries only in-frame clones and drops some. The sample lists 90,000 to 95,000 clones; approximately 91% were seen once. The starting material was peripheral blood, obtained on day 0 of AZD1222 vaccination. The receptors stem from an adult in good health. The CDR3 runs from the conserved cysteine through the conserved F or W. Each record gives: V gene, clone size, J gene, D gene, CDR3 protein, CDR3 DNA. A D gene is named only where the DNA matches it firmly. Size is omitted from some rows. Given values are once, few, many or a class for expanded clones.

v_call: TRBV9
clone_size: -
j_call: TRBJ1-6
d_call: -
cdr3_aa: CATSRQSNSPLHF
cdr3_nt: TGTGCCACCTCCCGGCAGAGTAATTCACCCCTCCACTTT

v_call: TRBV7-9
clone_size: once
j_call: TRBJ2-5
d_call: -
cdr3_aa: CASSLVAGARETQYF
cdr3_nt: TGTGCCAGCAGCTTAGTTGCAGGGGCTCGAGAGACCCAGTACTTC

v_call: TRBV27
clone_size: -
j_call: TRBJ1-5
d_call: -
cdr3_aa: CASSPPGANQPQHF
cdr3_nt: TGTGCCAGCAGCCCTCCAGGGGCTAATCAGCCCCAGCATTTT

v_call: TRBV4-1
clone_size: -
j_call: TRBJ1-2
d_call: -
cdr3_aa: CASSQEGAGWLRGYTF
cdr3_nt: TGCGCCAGCAGCCAAGAAGGGGCAGGGTGGCTTCGGGGCTACACCTTC

v_call: TRBV6-5
clone_size: -
j_call: TRBJ1-1
d_call: -
cdr3_aa: CASRRNTEAFF
cdr3_nt: TGTGCCAGCAGGAGGAACACTGAAGCTTTCTTT

v_call: TRBV6-5
clone_size: -
j_call: TRBJ1-1
d_call: -
cdr3_aa: CASSRGGNTEAFF
cdr3_nt: TGTGCCAGCTCCCGGGGGGGGAACACTGAAGCTTTCTTT

v_call: TRBV7-2
clone_size: -
j_call: TRBJ1-1
d_call: -
cdr3_aa: CASSRGQTRTEAFF
cdr3_nt: TGTGCCAGCAGCCGGGGACAAACCAGAACTGAAGCTTTCTTT

v_call: TRBV28
clone_size: -
j_call: TRBJ2-7
d_call: -
cdr3_aa: CASTDQAYEQYF
cdr3_nt: TGTGCCAGCACGGATCAGGCCTACGAGCAGTACTTC

v_call: TRBV6-5
clone_size: -
j_call: TRBJ1-5
d_call: -
cdr3_aa: CASTLQTDLNQPQHF
cdr3_nt: TGTGCCAGCACCTTACAGACAGACCTCAATCAGCCCCAGCATTTT

v_call: TRBV1
clone_size: -
j_call: TRBJ1-4
d_call: -
cdr3_aa: CTSSPGLLNEKLFF
cdr3_nt: TGCACCAGCAGCCCGGGACTTCTTAATGAAAAACTGTTTTTT

v_call: TRBV28
clone_size: -
j_call: TRBJ1-2
d_call: -
cdr3_aa: CASADSYGYTF
cdr3_nt: TGTGCCAGTGCCGACAGCTATGGCTACACCTTC

v_call: TRBV19
clone_size: -
j_call: TRBJ2-5
d_call: TRBD1
cdr3_aa: CASMGRGRGYQETQYF
cdr3_nt: TGTGCCAGTATGGGGCGCGGCAGGGGGTACCAAGAGACCCAGTACTTC

v_call: TRBV5-1
clone_size: -
j_call: TRBJ1-2
d_call: -
cdr3_aa: CASFAGGPPDGGYTF
cdr3_nt: TGCGCCAGCTTCGCTGGCGGGCCCCCAGACGGTGGCTACACCTTC

v_call: TRBV28
clone_size: -
j_call: TRBJ1-5
d_call: -
cdr3_aa: CASSLRGWTQPQHF
cdr3_nt: TGTGCCAGCAGTCTTCGGGGTTGGACTCAGCCCCAGCATTTT

v_call: TRBV9
clone_size: -
j_call: TRBJ2-7
d_call: -
cdr3_aa: CASSPTIPTYEQYF
cdr3_nt: TGTGCCAGCAGCCCTACCATTCCTACCTACGAGCAGTACTTC

v_call: TRBV28
clone_size: -
j_call: TRBJ1-1
d_call: TRBD1
cdr3_aa: CASSGTGGVTEAFF
cdr3_nt: TGTGCCAGCAGCGGGACAGGGGGCGTCACTGAAGCTTTCTTT

v_call: TRBV6-8
clone_size: -
j_call: TRBJ1-5
d_call: -
cdr3_aa: CASSYDYPGGQPQHF
cdr3_nt: TGTGCCAGCAGTTACGATTATCCGGGCGGTCAGCCCCAGCATTTT

v_call: TRBV5-1
clone_size: -
j_call: TRBJ1-3
d_call: -
cdr3_aa: CASSLDSSGNTIYF
cdr3_nt: TGCGCCAGCAGCCTGGACAGCTCTGGAAACACCATATATTTT

v_call: TRBV24-1
clone_size: -
j_call: TRBJ2-3
d_call: -
cdr3_aa: CATSLPDTDTQYF
cdr3_nt: TGTGCCACCAGTTTGCCGGACACAGATACGCAGTATTTT

v_call: TRBV1
clone_size: -
j_call: TRBJ1-1
d_call: -
cdr3_aa: CTSSQEGSWGTEAFF
cdr3_nt: TGCACCAGCAGCCAAGAGGGCTCCTGGGGGACTGAAGCTTTCTTT